The rows below give T cell receptor beta chains drawn from one sample of a study of beta chain features in type 1 diabetes. The protocol was immunoSEQ multiplex PCR, while the TCRdb copy is restricted to in-frame clones and leaves out a portion. The repertoire holds around 100,000 clones, 25% to 30% seen once, with more than 0.45% in the top ten. Sequencing used central memory CD4+ T cells from blood. The source is a woman younger than 35 with type 1 diabetes. CDR3s leave out the opening cysteine and the closing phenylalanine or tryptophan. Each record gives: J gene, V gene, CDR3 protein.

>TRBJ2-5|TRBV5-4
ASSITGTGRETQY
>TRBJ1-5|TRBV10-3
AISSGQVGNQPQH
>TRBJ1-4|TRBV2
ASSYNREKLF
>TRBJ1-2|TRBV4-3
ASSQVRGGALNGYT
>TRBJ2-1|TRBV28
ASRSIDSEQF
>TRBJ2-1|TRBV11-3
ASSLGEGLVDEQF
>TRBJ1-2|TRBV27
ASSLWGQVGGYT
>TRBJ2-1|TRBV5-1
ASSLEGTSGRRRNEQF
>TRBJ2-2|TRBV7-2
ASSFYSGELF
>TRBJ2-1|TRBV30
AWSAGLAVNEQF
>TRBJ1-1|TRBV28
AIGTEAF
>TRBJ2-1|TRBV6-1
ASSLVGGYNEQF
>TRBJ1-1|TRBV18
ASSPVTSTEAF
>TRBJ1-3|TRBV7-9
ASSLGTVAGNTIY
>TRBJ2-6|TRBV7-6
ASSLRVGGANVLT
>TRBJ2-3|TRBV30
AWSADITDTQY
>TRBJ1-2|TRBV5-1
ASSPGTGAGGYT
>TRBJ2-3|TRBV9
ASSFGTGTSDTQY
>TRBJ1-2|TRBV6-1
ASSEASGGPTGYT
>TRBJ2-1|TRBV5-1
ASSYDSLNEQF
>TRBJ2-1|TRBV30
AWSPGAPRYNEQF
>TRBJ2-1|TRBV14
ASSKTGGPGVLKQF
>TRBJ1-3|TRBV6-5
ASRNRGPGNTIY
>TRBJ2-5|TRBV27
ASSLSSTGETQY
>TRBJ1-5|TRBV18
ASSPATNQPQH
>TRBJ2-5|TRBV6-1
ASKSMTGGQETQY
>TRBJ2-7|TRBV5-1
ASSAGLDPYEQY
>TRBJ2-2|TRBV7-2
ASSLARYSTGELF
>TRBJ2-5|TRBV5-4
ASSLQGATETQY
>TRBJ2-1|TRBV27
ARFKREYNEQF
>TRBJ1-4|TRBV7-2
ASSRRTGGGEKLF
>TRBJ1-2|TRBV2
ASSEGSGYGYT
>TRBJ2-1|TRBV30
AWKRDSSYNEQF
>TRBJ2-2|TRBV27
ASNRQGVANTGELF
>TRBJ2-3|TRBV9
ASSVAGGQDTQY
>TRBJ2-3|TRBV7-2
ASSGGHTDTQY
>TRBJ2-3|TRBV10-1
ASSDRGSDTQY
>TRBJ2-7|TRBV4-2
ASSREPSYEQY
>TRBJ2-1|TRBV7-8
ASSPGRAGSYNEQF
>TRBJ2-1|TRBV9
ASSAWTDNEQF
>TRBJ2-1|TRBV6-5
ASSYTGLEGNEQF
>TRBJ2-2|TRBV4-3
ASSQDLAGFSGGELF
>TRBJ2-3|TRBV7-2
ASSFGNTDTQY
>TRBJ2-1|TRBV18
ASSHGQGVTEQF
>TRBJ2-2|TRBV5-1
ASSSGEYDGELF
>TRBJ1-5|TRBV7-2
ASSAHKSNQPQH
>TRBJ1-2|TRBV29-1
SAAMRGTYGYT
>TRBJ1-2|TRBV7-9
ASSLAGTEYGYT
>TRBJ2-5|TRBV11-2
ASSSGGLAGGLVETQY
>TRBJ2-1|TRBV7-2
ASSLVSGRGF
>TRBJ1-2|TRBV4-3
ASSFRGALNYGYT
>TRBJ2-4|TRBV5-1
ASSLRPGPAENIQY
>TRBJ2-3|TRBV4-3
ASSQGYRDSGRGTDTQY
>TRBJ2-5|TRBV11-2
ASSLAAAVQETQY
>TRBJ2-1|TRBV6-6
ASTLGQISYNEQF
>TRBJ2-1|TRBV5-4
ASSWGGGVYNEQF
>TRBJ1-5|TRBV13
ASPGNSPNQPQH
>TRBJ2-2|TRBV7-2
ASNEGVTGELF
>TRBJ1-5|TRBV28
ASRDPVGAMGNQPQH
>TRBJ2-3|TRBV23-1
ASSQPGTQTTDTQY